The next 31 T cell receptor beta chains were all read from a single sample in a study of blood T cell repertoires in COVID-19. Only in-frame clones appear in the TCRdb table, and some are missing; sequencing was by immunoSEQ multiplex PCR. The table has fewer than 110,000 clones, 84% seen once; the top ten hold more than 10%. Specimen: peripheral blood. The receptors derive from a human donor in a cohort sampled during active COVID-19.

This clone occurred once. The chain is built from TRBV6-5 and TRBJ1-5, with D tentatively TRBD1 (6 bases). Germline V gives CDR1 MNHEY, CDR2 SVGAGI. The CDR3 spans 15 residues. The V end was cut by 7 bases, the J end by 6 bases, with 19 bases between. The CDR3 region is CASTPGEGWRQPQHF. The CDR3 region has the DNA TGTGCCAGCACCCCAGGGGAGGGATGGCGTCAGCCCCAGCATTTT.

CDR3 nucleotides: TGCGCCAGCCAGGACGGGGTCGGGGAGCTGTTTTTT. Residues: CASQDGVGELFF. The chain carries TRBV5-1 and TRBJ2-2; D may be TRBD2 (5 bases). Trimming cost V 7 bases and J 7 bases, with 11 bases left between them. Germline assignment: CDR1 SGHRS and CDR2 YFSETQ. The length of the CDR3 is 12 residues.

The DNA for the CDR3 is TGTGCCAGCAGCTTAGGGGGACTAGCGCTTGAGCAGTTCTTC. Encoded protein: CASSLGGLALEQFF. The chain employs TRBV7-3 and TRBJ2-1, with 10 bases fitting TRBD2. V was clipped by 2 bases and J by 9 bases; unmatched bases: 4. The CDR3 covers 14 residues. Germline V CDR1 and CDR2: SGHTA, FQGTGA.

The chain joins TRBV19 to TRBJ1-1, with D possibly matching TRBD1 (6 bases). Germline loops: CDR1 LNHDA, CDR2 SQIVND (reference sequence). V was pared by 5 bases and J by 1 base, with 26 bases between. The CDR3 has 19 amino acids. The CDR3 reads CASSPSNFRGLQGNTEAFF. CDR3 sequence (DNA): TGTGCCAGTAGTCCTTCGAACTTCAGGGGCCTCCAGGGGAACACTGAAGCTTTCTTT.

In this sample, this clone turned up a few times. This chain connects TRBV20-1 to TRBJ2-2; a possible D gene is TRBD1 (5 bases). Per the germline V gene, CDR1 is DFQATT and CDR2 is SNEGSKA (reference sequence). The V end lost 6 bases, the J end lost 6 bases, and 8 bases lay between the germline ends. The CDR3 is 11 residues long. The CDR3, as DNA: TGCAGTGCCTTGGGGCCCGGGGAGCTGTTTTTT. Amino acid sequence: CSALGPGELFF.

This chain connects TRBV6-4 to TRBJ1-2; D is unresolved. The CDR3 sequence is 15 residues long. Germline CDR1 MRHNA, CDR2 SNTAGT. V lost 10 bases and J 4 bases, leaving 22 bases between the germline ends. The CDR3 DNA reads TGTGCCACCCGACCCGATCGAGAAACTAGCTATGGCTACACCTTC. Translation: CATRPDRETSYGYTF.

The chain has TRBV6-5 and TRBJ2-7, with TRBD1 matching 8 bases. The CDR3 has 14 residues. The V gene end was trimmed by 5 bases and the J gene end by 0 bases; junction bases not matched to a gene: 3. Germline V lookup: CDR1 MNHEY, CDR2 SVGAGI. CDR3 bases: TGTGCCAGCAGTCGGACAGGGAACTCCTACGAGCAGTACTTC. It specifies CASSRTGNSYEQYF.

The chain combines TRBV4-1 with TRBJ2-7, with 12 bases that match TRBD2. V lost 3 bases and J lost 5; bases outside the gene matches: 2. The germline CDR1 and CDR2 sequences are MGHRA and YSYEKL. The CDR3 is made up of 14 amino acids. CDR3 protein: CASSHRLAGDEQYF. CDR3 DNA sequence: TGCGCCAGCAGCCATCGACTAGCGGGGGACGAGCAGTACTTC.

CDR3 in amino acids: CASSERGADPNLYEQFF. The CDR3 DNA reads as TGTGCCAGCAGTGAACGGGGGGCCGACCCTAACCTTTATGAGCAGTTCTTC. This chain connects TRBV6-4 to TRBJ2-1, with TRBD2 as a possible D gene (7 bases). The CDR3 runs 17 residues. The germline gives CDR1 MRHNA, CDR2 SNTAGT. The ends were cut back, 3 bases at V and 8 bases at J, with 23 bases in the middle.

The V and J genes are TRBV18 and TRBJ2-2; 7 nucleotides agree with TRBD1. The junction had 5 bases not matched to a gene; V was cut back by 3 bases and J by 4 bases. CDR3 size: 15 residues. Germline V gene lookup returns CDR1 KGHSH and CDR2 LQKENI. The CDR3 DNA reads TGTGCCAGCTCACCCTTGGGACAGTCCACCGGGGAGCTGTTTTTT. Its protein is CASSPLGQSTGELFF.

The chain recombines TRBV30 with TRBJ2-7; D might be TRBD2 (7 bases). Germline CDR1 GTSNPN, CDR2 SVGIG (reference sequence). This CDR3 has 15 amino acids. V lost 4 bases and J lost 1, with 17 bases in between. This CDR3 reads CAWIPGAGRSYEQYF. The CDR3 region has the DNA TGTGCCTGGATCCCGGGGGCCGGGAGGTCCTACGAGCAGTACTTC. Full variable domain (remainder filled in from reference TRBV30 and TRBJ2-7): SQTIHQWPATLVQPVGSPLSLECTVEGTSNPNLYWYRQAAGRGLQLLFYSVGIGQISSEVPQNLSASRPQDRQFILSSKKLLLSDSGFYLCAWIPGAGRSYEQYFGPGTRLTVT.

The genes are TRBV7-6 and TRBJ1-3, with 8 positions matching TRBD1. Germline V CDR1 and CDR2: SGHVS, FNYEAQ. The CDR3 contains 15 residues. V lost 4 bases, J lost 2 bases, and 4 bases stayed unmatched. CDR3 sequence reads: CASSSGGLPGNTIYF. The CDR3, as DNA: TGTGCCAGCAGCTCAGGGGGCCTGCCTGGAAACACCATATATTTT.

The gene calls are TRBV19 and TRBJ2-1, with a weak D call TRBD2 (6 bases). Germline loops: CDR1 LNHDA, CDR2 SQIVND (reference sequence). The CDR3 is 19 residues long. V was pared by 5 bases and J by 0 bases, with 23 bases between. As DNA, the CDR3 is TGTGCCAGTAGTCTCTTGGGCGGGGCTATATTAAGCTCCTACAATGAGCAGTTCTTC. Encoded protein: CASSLLGGAILSSYNEQFF.

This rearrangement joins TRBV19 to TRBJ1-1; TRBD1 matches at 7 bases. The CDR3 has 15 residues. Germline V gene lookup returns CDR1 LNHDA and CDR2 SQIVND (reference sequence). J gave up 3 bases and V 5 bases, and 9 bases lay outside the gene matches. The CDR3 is CASSPYRGKDTEAFF. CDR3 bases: TGTGCCAGTAGTCCCTACAGGGGTAAGGACACTGAAGCTTTCTTT.

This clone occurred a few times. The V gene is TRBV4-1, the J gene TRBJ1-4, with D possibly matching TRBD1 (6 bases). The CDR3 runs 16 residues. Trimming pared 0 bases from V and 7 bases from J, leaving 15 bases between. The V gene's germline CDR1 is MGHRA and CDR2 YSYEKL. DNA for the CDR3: TGCGCCAGCAGCCAAGACCCTCTGGCAGGGGCTGAAAAACTGTTTTTT. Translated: CASSQDPLAGAEKLFF.

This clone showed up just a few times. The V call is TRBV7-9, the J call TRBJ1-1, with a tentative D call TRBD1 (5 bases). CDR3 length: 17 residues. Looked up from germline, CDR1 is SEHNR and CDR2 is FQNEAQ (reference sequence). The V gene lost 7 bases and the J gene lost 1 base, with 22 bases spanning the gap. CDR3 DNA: TGTGCCAGCAAGCCCCCCGCGTTCAGGGTTCCGAACACTGAAGCTTTCTTT. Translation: CASKPPAFRVPNTEAFF.

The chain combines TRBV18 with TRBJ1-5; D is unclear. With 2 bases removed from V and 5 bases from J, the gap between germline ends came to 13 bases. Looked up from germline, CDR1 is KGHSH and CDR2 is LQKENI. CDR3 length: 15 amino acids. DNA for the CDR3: TGTGCCAGCTCACCATTGAAAGGGAGCGATCAGCCCCAGCATTTT. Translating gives CASSPLKGSDQPQHF.

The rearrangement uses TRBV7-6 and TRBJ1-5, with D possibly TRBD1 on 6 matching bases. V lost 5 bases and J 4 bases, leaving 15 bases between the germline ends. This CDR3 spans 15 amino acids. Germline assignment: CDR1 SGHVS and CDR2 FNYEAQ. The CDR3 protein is CASSPTGGGNQPQHF. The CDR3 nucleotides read TGTGCCAGCAGCCCCACGGGGGGCGGGAATCAGCCCCAGCATTTT.

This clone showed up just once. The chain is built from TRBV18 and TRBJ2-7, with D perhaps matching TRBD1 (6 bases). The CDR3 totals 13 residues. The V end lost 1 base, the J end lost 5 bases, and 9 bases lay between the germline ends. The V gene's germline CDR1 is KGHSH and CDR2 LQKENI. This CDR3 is CASSPQQGNEQYF. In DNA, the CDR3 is TGTGCCAGCTCACCACAACAGGGCAACGAGCAGTACTTC.

CDR3 protein: CASSANRDNEQFF. The CDR3 DNA reads TGTGCCAGCAGCGCTAACAGGGACAATGAGCAGTTCTTC. V and J are TRBV7-2 and TRBJ2-1; D might be TRBD1 (6 bases). CDR1 and CDR2 (germline): SGHTA, FQGNSA. Trimming stripped 5 bases from V and 5 bases from J, with 10 bases between. The CDR3 extends over 13 amino acids.

CDR3 sequence (DNA): TGTGCCGCCTCCGGGGACAGTGCATATGGCTACACCTTC. Protein sequence: CAASGDSAYGYTF. The chain recombines TRBV10-3 with TRBJ1-2; 7 nucleotides match TRBD1. This CDR3 comprises 13 residues. Germline values: CDR1 ENHRY, CDR2 SYGVKD. The trim removed 11 bases at V and 5 bases at J, leaving 11 bases unmatched.

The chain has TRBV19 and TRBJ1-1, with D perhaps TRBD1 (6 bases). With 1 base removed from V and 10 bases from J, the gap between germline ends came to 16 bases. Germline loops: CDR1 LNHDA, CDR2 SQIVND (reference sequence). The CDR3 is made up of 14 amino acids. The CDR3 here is CASSIGGGRLAAFF. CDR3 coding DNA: TGTGCCAGTAGTATAGGAGGGGGACGCCTGGCAGCTTTCTTT.

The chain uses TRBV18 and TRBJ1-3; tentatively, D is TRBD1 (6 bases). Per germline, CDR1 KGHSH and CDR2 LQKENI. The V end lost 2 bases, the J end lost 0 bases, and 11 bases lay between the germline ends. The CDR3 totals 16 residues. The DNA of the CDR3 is TGTGCCAGCTCACCAAGACAGGACCACTCTGGAAACACCATATATTTT. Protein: CASSPRQDHSGNTIYF.

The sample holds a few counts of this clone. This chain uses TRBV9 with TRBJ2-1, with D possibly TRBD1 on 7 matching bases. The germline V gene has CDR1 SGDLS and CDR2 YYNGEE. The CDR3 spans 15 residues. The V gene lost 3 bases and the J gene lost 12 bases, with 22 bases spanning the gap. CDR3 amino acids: CASSDTRGAVTGQFF. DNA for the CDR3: TGTGCCAGCAGCGACACCAGGGGGGCGGTGACGGGGCAGTTCTTC. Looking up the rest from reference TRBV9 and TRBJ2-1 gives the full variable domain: DSGVTQTPKHLITATGQRVTLRCSPRSGDLSVYWYQQSLDQGLQFLIQYYNGEERAKGNILERFSAQQFPDLHSELNLSSLELGDSALYFCASSDTRGAVTGQFFGPGTRLTVL.

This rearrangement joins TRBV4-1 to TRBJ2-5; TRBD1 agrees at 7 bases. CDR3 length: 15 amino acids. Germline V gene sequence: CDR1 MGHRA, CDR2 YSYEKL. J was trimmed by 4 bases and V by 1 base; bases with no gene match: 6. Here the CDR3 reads CASSQGQGLGETQYF. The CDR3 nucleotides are TGCGCCAGCAGCCAAGGACAGGGCTTAGGAGAGACCCAGTACTTC.

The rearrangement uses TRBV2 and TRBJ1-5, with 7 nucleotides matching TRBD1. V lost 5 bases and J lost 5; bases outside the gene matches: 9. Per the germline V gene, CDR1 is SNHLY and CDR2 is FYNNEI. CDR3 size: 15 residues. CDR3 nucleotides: TGTGCCAGCAGTCCGGAACAGGGGACTTATCAGCCCCAGCATTTT. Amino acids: CASSPEQGTYQPQHF. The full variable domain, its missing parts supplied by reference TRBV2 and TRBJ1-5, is EPEVTQTPSHQVTQMGQEVILRCVPISNHLYFYWYRQILGQKVEFLVSFYNNEISEKSEIFDDQFSVERPDGSNFTLKIRSTKLEDSAMYFCASSPEQGTYQPQHFGDGTRLSIL.

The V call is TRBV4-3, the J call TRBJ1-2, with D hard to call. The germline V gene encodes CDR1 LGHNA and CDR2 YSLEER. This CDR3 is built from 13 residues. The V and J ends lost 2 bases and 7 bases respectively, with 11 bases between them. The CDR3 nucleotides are TGCGCCAGCAGCCAAAGGGAGTCCGTTGGCTACACCTTC. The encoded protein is CASSQRESVGYTF.

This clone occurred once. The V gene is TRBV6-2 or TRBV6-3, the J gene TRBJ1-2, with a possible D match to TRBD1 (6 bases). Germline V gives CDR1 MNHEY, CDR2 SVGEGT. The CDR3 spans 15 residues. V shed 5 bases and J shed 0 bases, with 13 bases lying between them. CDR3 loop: CASSRGGLANYGYTF. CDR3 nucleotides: TGTGCCAGCAGTCGAGGGGGATTAGCTAACTATGGCTACACCTTC.

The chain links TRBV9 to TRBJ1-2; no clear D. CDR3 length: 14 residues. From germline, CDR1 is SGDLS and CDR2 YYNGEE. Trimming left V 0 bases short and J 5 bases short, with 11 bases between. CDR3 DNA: TGTGCCAGCAGCGTAGAGGGAGGAGTTTATGGCTACACCTTC. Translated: CASSVEGGVYGYTF.

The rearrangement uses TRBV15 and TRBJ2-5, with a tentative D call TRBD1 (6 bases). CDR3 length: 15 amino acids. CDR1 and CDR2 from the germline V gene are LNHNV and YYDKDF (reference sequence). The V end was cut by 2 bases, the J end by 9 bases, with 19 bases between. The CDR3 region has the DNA TGTGCCACCAGCAGACTTACTACCTCCGGGACACCCCAGTACTTC. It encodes CATSRLTTSGTPQYF.

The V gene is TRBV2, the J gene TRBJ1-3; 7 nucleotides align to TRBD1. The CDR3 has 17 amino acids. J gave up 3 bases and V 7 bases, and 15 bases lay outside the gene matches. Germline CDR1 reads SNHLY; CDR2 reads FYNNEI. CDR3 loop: CASNPSLDRVVGNTIYF. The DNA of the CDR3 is TGTGCCAGCAACCCTTCCCTTGACAGGGTTGTTGGAAACACCATATATTTT. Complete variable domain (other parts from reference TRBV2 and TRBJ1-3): EPEVTQTPSHQVTQMGQEVILRCVPISNHLYFYWYRQILGQKVEFLVSFYNNEISEKSEIFDDQFSVERPDGSNFTLKIRSTKLEDSAMYFCASNPSLDRVVGNTIYFGEGSWLTVV.